This T cell receptor (beta chain) appears in the sequencing data of a study of vaccination and CD4 T cells after COVID-19. Turning to the study itself: Overlapping spike pools from SARS-CoV-2 and HCoV-NL63, HCoV-OC43 and HCoV-229E served as culture stimuli. Control cultures used a CEFX viral epitope pool, an HIV-1 Nef peptide pool, or no peptide.

As to treatment: approximately nine-day PBMC culture with coronavirus spike peptide pools or control peptides (ViraFEST assay). Unexposed donor CD4+ T cells predated the COVID-19 pandemic, collected 2011-2018. Testing used SARS-CoV-2 S/N and four cold-coronavirus spikes on unexposed-donor CD4+ T cells, cells permitting. V dropped 1 base and J dropped 4 bases, with 8 bases sitting between them. The CDR3 is made up of 14 amino acids. The germline V gene encodes CDR1 DFQATT and CDR2 SNEGSKA (reference sequence). Cultured CD4+ T-cell DNA underwent Oncomine TCR Beta short-read sequencing. Cultured CD4+ T cells were the source of extracted genomic DNA. TCRdb analysed the PCR reads with MiXCR anew, one entry per CDR3 protein. This table has fewer than 7,000 distinct CDR3 sequences, about 30% appearing once. A note on this clonotype: The antigen is undetermined.

The specimen was CD4+ T cells from blood, cultured in vitro. This TCR was sampled from a human donor in good health. This chain joins TRBV20-1 and TRBJ1-6; D is ambiguous. In DNA form, the CDR3 reads TGCAGTGCTAGAGGTCCTGCTTATAATTCACCCCTCCACTTT. It encodes CSARGPAYNSPLHF.